This T cell receptor beta chain emerged from a study of T cell responses to AZD1222 COVID-19 vaccine. A remark on this clone: The antigen remains unidentified.

TCRdb's copy holds only in-frame clones and misses some; the assay was immunoSEQ multiplex PCR. The sample has tens of thousands of clones; approximately 86% are singletons. Germline CDR1 is MNHEY and CDR2 is SVGAGI. The CDR3 sequence is 14 residues long. Trimming took off 0 bases at V and 3 bases at J, with 8 bases between the two ends. Study findings and constraints: Donors skewed white British and female; clonal diversity was possibly underestimated. Reportedly, close to half of spike-specific TCRs are directed against unmutated variant regions.

The sequencing here drew on peripheral blood, taken 28 days after the second AZD1222 dose. This rearrangement joins TRBV6-5 to TRBJ1-2, with D perhaps matching TRBD1 (6 bases). This TCR was sampled from an adult who received the AZD1222 COVID-19 vaccine. This CDR3 reads CASSYSRQDYGYTF. Here the CDR3 DNA reads TGTGCCAGCAGTTACTCCAGACAGGACTATGGCTACACCTTC.